A single sample gave rise to the 15 T cell receptor beta chains below, sequenced in a study of blood T cell repertoires in COVID-19. TCRdb keeps only in-frame clones here, not all; method: immunoSEQ multiplex PCR. The profile shows 80,000 to 85,000 clones, 80% to 90% of them singletons. The specimen was peripheral blood. These receptors were taken from a woman aged 80 or older with acute or convalescent COVID-19.

Only one count was recorded for this clone. This chain connects TRBV19 to TRBJ1-5, with 7 bases that match TRBD1. V shed 6 bases and J 6 bases; nucleotides not matched to a gene: 8. The CDR3 is 14 amino acids. The germline V gene encodes CDR1 LNHDA and CDR2 SQIVND (reference sequence). The CDR3 loop is CASSRTGDRQPQHF. Written as DNA, the CDR3 is TGTGCCAGTAGCCGTACAGGGGACCGTCAGCCCCAGCATTTT.

The genes are TRBV7-3 and TRBJ2-1; D gene ambiguous. Trimming removed 5 bases at V and 10 bases at J, with 15 bases between. CDR3 length: 13 residues. Germline V gene lookup returns CDR1 SGHTA and CDR2 FQGTGA. CDR3 coding DNA: TGTGCCAGCAGCCCCGACCGAGGCGGAGAGCAGTTCTTC. Protein product: CASSPDRGGEQFF.

In DNA, the CDR3 is TGTGCCAGCAGTCCCCTCGCCTCCGGGACAGGGGCTTTTGAGCAGTTCTTC. This sequence encodes CASSPLASGTGAFEQFF. The chain joins TRBV6-6 to TRBJ2-1; 10 bases map to TRBD1. V was pared by 5 bases and J by 9 bases, with 16 bases of the junction left unmatched. The CDR3 loop spans 17 amino acids. Germline V gene sequence: CDR1 MNHNY, CDR2 SVGAGI (reference sequence).

The genes are TRBV5-1 and TRBJ2-1; perhaps TRBD2 as D (6 bases). The CDR3 spans 16 residues. V shed 4 bases and J shed 0 bases, with 14 bases lying between them. Per the germline V gene, CDR1 is SGHRS and CDR2 is YFSETQ. The CDR3 DNA follows: TGCGCCAGCAGCCCCGAGGAGACTAGCTCCTACAATGAGCAGTTCTTC. This gives the protein CASSPEETSSYNEQFF. The full variable domain, rest sourced from reference TRBV5-1 and TRBJ2-1, is KAGVTQTPRYLIKTRGQQVTLSCSPISGHRSVSWYQQTPGQGLQFLFEYFSETQRNKGNFPGRFSGRQFSNSRSEMNVSTLELGDSALYLCASSPEETSSYNEQFFGPGTRLTVL.

This sequence joins TRBV11-3 and TRBJ2-1, with TRBD2 identical over 8 bases. The CDR3 runs to 16 residues. Germline V CDR1 and CDR2: SGHNT, YENEEA. V dropped 4 bases and J dropped 8; count of bases not matched to a gene: 13. The CDR3 here is CASSSGGTTAVDEQFF. The CDR3 DNA sequence: TGTGCCAGCAGCTCGGGGGGGACAACCGCGGTGGATGAGCAGTTCTTC.

This clone was counted a few times. This chain links TRBV29-1 with TRBJ2-7; 7 nucleotides line up with TRBD2. Germline V lookup: CDR1 SQVTM, CDR2 ANQGSEA. Trimming at V came to 6 bases and at J to 0 bases, leaving 8 bases not matched to a gene. CDR3 length: 14 amino acids. CDR3 residues: CSVGSGGFSYEQYF. Here the CDR3 DNA reads TGCAGCGTCGGATCCGGGGGGTTCTCCTACGAGCAGTACTTC.

The chain joins TRBV11-2 to TRBJ1-2; 9 bases line up with TRBD1. From germline, CDR1 is SGHAT and CDR2 FQNNGV. The V and J ends lost 5 bases and 8 bases, in that order; junction bases with no gene match: 15. The CDR3 totals 16 residues. In nucleotides, the CDR3 is TGTGCCAGCAGCCGAATCCGGGACAGGGACCGTCGAGGCTACACCTTC. Protein: CASSRIRDRDRRGYTF. Combining the CDR3 with reference TRBV11-2 and TRBJ1-2 gives the whole variable domain EAGVAQSPRYKIIEKRQSVAFWCNPISGHATLYWYQQILGQGPKLLIQFQNNGVVDDSQLPKDRFSAERLKGVDSTLKIQPAKLEDSAVYLCASSRIRDRDRRGYTFGSGTRLTVV.

The chain recombines TRBV7-2 with TRBJ1-4; 7 bases fit TRBD1. Germline values: CDR1 SGHTA, CDR2 FQGNSA. The CDR3 sequence is 16 residues long. J gave up 5 bases and V 1 base, and 7 bases lay outside the gene matches. The CDR3 region is CASSLEPGQLNEKLFF. The CDR3 DNA reads TGTGCCAGCAGCTTAGAGCCGGGACAGTTAAATGAAAAACTGTTTTTT.

This clone was counted between two and nine times. The chain uses TRBV6-5 and TRBJ1-3; D uncertain. Trimming took off 8 bases at V and 0 bases at J, with 11 bases between the two ends. The length of the CDR3 is 14 residues. Germline-derived CDR1 and CDR2 are MNHEY and SVGAGI. The CDR3 sequence: CASGGTSSGNTIYF. Here the CDR3 DNA reads TGTGCCAGCGGAGGCACTAGCTCTGGAAACACCATATATTTT.

This chain uses TRBV5-6 with TRBJ2-3; 7 bases agree with TRBD2. CDR1 and CDR2 (germline): SGHDT, YYEEEE. This CDR3 has 13 residues. V trimming: 0 bases; J trimming: 6 bases; junction bases outside the gene matches: 1. The CDR3 reads CASSLAGGDTQYF. DNA for the CDR3: TGTGCCAGCAGCTTGGCCGGGGGGGATACGCAGTATTTT.

The V and J genes are TRBV5-1 and TRBJ1-1; the D is unclear. With 1 base removed from V and 4 bases from J, the gap between germline ends came to 14 bases. CDR1 and CDR2 from the germline V gene are SGHRS and YFSETQ. This CDR3 region has 15 residues. In DNA, the CDR3 is TGCGCCAGCAGCTTGACAGCCGCCCGGGGCACTGAAGCTTTCTTT. Its protein product is CASSLTAARGTEAFF.

This clone appeared a single time. This CDR3 is CASSSWGTSDETQYF. DNA of the CDR3: TGTGCCAGCAGTTCCTGGGGGACTAGCGATGAGACCCAGTACTTC. V and J are TRBV6-5 and TRBJ2-5; TRBD2 aligns across 10 bases. Germline V gene sequence: CDR1 MNHEY, CDR2 SVGAGI. This CDR3 comprises 15 residues. V lost 4 bases, J lost 5 bases, and 7 bases stayed unmatched.

This clone was counted once. The rearrangement joins TRBV20-1 to TRBJ1-2; D remains unclear. The V end lost 3 bases, the J end lost 0 bases, and 17 bases lay between the germline ends. Looked up from germline, CDR1 is DFQATT and CDR2 is SNEGSKA (reference sequence). The CDR3 is 16 amino acids. The CDR3 protein is CSASPSGDFANYGYTF. In nucleotides, the CDR3 is TGCAGTGCTAGTCCCAGCGGAGACTTCGCTAACTATGGCTACACCTTC.

V is TRBV6-5 and J is TRBJ1-2, with TRBD1 as a possible D gene (5 bases). With 7 bases removed from V and 2 bases from J, the gap between germline ends came to 8 bases. Per the germline V gene, CDR1 is MNHEY and CDR2 is SVGAGI. The CDR3 is 12 residues long. The DNA of the CDR3 is TGTGCCAGCACGGGGGGAAACTATGGCTACACCTTC. As protein: CASTGGNYGYTF.

CDR3 amino acids: CASSSLWTGGAYYEQYF. The DNA for the CDR3 is TGTGCCAGCAGCTCCCTGTGGACAGGGGGAGCATATTACGAGCAGTACTTC. The chain recombines TRBV7-2 with TRBJ2-7; 10 bases fit TRBD1. This CDR3 comprises 17 residues. CDR1 and CDR2 (germline): SGHTA, FQGNSA. The J segment lost 4 bases and the V segment lost 4 bases, leaving 13 bases of the junction unmatched.